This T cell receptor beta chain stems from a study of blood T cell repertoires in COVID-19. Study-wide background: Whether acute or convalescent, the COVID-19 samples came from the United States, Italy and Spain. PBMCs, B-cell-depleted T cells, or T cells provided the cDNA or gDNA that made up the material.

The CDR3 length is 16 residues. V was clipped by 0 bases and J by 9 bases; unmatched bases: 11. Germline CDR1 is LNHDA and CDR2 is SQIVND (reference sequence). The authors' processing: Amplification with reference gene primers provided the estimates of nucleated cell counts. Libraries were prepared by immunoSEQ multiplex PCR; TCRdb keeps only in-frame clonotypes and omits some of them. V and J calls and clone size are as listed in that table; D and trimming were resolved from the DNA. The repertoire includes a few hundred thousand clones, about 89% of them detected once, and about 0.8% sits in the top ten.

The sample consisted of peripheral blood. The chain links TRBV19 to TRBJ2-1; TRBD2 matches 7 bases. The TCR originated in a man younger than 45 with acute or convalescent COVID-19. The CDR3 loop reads CASSIDLGRGGGEQFF. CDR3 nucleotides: TGTGCCAGTAGTATAGACCTTGGGAGGGGTGGGGGTGAGCAGTTCTTC.